Presented here are 10 T cell receptor beta chains from one specimen sequenced in a study of T cell clonality in common variable immunodeficiency. Sequencing was performed with immunoSEQ multiplex PCR; in TCRdb, only in-frame clones are kept and a portion is missing. The sample shows about 37,000 clones, none of them appearing just once. Sequencing was done on a sample of peripheral blood mononuclear cells. The receptor source for this set is a person aged 18 to 70 in good health.

This clone was recorded many times. The observed sequence ends 3 residues before the CDR3 terminus, with the missing tail filled in from the germline J gene. This chain links TRBV5-6 with TRBJ1-5, with D unresolved. V lost 1 base to trimming and J lost 1 base, with 3 bases between them. This CDR3 region has 13 residues. CDR1 is SGHDT, CDR2 YYEEEE, per germline. The CDR3 is CASSLRSNQPQHF. The CDR3 bases that were read are TGTGCCAGCAGCTTGAGGAGCAATCAGCCC.

This clone has only a few counts. The CDR3 end is not reached by the read, which stops 3 residues before it; the germline J gene fills it in. This chain links TRBV20-1 with TRBJ1-1; perhaps TRBD1 as D (6 bases). The germline V gene encodes CDR1 DFQATT and CDR2 SNEGSKA (reference sequence). This CDR3 spans 11 amino acids. V shed 5 bases and J shed 7 bases, with 11 bases lying between them. The sequenced part of the CDR3 DNA is TGCAGTGCTTACAGGGAGGGTGAA. Its translation is CSAYREGE. The CDR3, in full, reads CSAYREGEAFF.

This clone appeared many times. Incomplete CDR3 DNA: TGTGCCAGCAGCATTGGTGGCACGTTATATGAAAAA. Translation gives CASSIGGTLYEK. The complete CDR3 protein is CASSIGGTLYEKLFF. V usage is TRBV5-6 and J usage is TRBJ1-4; no reliable D call. The read ends 3 residues before the CDR3 terminus; that terminus is restored from the germline J gene. Trimming stripped 4 bases from V and 6 bases from J, with 16 bases between. The CDR3 is made up of 15 amino acids. Germline V gives CDR1 SGHDT, CDR2 YYEEEE.

This clone was detected ten times or more. The read ends 3 residues early relative to the CDR3; the germline J gene fills the gap. This chain connects TRBV7-2 to TRBJ1-2; D perhaps matches TRBD1 (6 bases). From germline, CDR1 is SGHTA and CDR2 FQGNSA. The CDR3 covers 13 residues. CDR3 loop: CASSSQQGWGYTF. CDR3 DNA, as far as it was read: TGTGCCAGCAGCTCCCAACAGGGATGGGGC.

About this clone: Read sequence stops 3 residues before the CDR3 end, and the germline J gene provides the missing end. The chain carries TRBV2 and TRBJ1-6; unclear D gene. CDR3 length: 19 residues. Germline V CDR1 and CDR2: SNHLY, FYNNEI. Trimming took 4 bases from V and 0 from J, leaving 19 bases between them. CDR3 DNA (partial): TGTGCCAGCAGTGGGGCCAGGTTCAGCTCGGACTCCTATAATTCACCC. Translating it yields CASSGARFSSDSYNSP. The CDR3 reads in full as CASSGARFSSDSYNSPLHF.

This clone came up many times. The read ends 3 residues before the CDR3 terminus; that terminus is restored from the germline J gene. V gene TRBV4-1 combines with J gene TRBJ1-5; tentative D call: TRBD1 (5 bases). CDR1 is MGHRA, CDR2 YSYEKL, per germline. V lost 1 base to trimming and J lost 5 bases, with 12 bases between them. The CDR3 totals 15 residues. CDR3 in amino acids: CASSQGPTEDQPQHF. The DNA read from the CDR3 is TGCGCCAGCAGCCAAGGTCCGACAGAGGATCAGCCC.

This clone showed up just a few times. The sequence runs out 3 residues before the end of the CDR3; the remainder is reconstructed from the germline J gene. This chain joins TRBV11-2 and TRBJ2-1; tentatively, D is TRBD1 (6 bases). CDR1 is SGHAT, CDR2 FQNNGV, per germline. The CDR3 extends over 15 amino acids. Trimming stripped 4 bases from V and 8 bases from J, with 18 bases between. CDR3 DNA, as far as it was read: TGTGCCAGCAGCTCGGGACGGACAGCCTGGGATGAG. Encoded protein: CASSSGRTAWDE. The complete CDR3 sequence is CASSSGRTAWDEQFF.

This clone was detected a few times. A junction end diverges from the germline sequence, so it may reflect a read error. Sequencing ends 3 residues short of the CDR3 end; the germline J gene provides the rest. J is TRBJ2-1 and V is TRBV7-7, with D perhaps TRBD1 (5 bases). This CDR3 is 13 amino acids long. From germline, CDR1 is SSHAT and CDR2 FNYEAQ (reference sequence). The CDR3 bases that were read are TGTGCTAGCAGCATGACAGATCTCAATGAG. Its translation is CASSMTDLNE. Given in full, the CDR3 is CASSMTDLNEQFF.

This clone was recorded at least ten times. The CDR3 end lies 3 residues beyond the end of the read and is filled in from the germline J gene. The chain carries TRBV19 and TRBJ2-3, with TRBD2 identical over 9 bases. The CDR3 is 16 residues long. Looked up from germline, CDR1 is LNHDA and CDR2 is SQIVND (reference sequence). The J segment lost 1 base and the V segment lost 3 bases, leaving 5 bases of the junction unmatched. The CDR3 is CASSMVAGEGTDTQYF. CDR3 bases read: TGTGCCAGTAGTATGGTAGCGGGAGAAGGCACAGATACG.

A note on this clone: The read ends 3 residues before the CDR3 terminus; that terminus is restored from the germline J gene. This rearrangement joins TRBV7-9 to TRBJ2-7; no clear D gene. Germline CDR1 reads SEHNR; CDR2 reads FQNEAQ (reference sequence). This CDR3 comprises 13 residues. The ends were cut back, 3 bases at V and 0 bases at J, with 6 bases in the middle. CDR3 amino acids: CASSFKASYEQYF. The CDR3 bases that were read are TGTGCCAGCAGCTTTAAGGCCTCCTACGAG.